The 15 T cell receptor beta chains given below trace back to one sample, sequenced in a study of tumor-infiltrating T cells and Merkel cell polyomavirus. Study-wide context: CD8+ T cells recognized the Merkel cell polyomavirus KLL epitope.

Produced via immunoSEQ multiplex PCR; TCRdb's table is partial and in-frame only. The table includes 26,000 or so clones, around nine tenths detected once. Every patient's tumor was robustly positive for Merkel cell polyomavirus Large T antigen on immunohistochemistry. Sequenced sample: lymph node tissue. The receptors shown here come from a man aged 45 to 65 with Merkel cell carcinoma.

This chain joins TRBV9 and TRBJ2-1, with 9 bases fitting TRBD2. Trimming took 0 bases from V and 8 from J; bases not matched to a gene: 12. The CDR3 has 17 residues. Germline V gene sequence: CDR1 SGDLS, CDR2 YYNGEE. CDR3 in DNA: TGTGCCAGCAGCGTAGACCTTAGCGGGGGCTATTGGGATGAGCAGTTCTTC. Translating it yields CASSVDLSGGYWDEQFF.

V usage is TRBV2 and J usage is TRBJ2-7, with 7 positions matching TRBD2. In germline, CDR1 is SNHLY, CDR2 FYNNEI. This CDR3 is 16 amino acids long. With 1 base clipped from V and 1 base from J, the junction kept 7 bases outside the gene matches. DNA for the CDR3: TGTGCCAGCAGTGAAGATGCCCTAGCGGATTCCTACGAGCAGTACTTC. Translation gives CASSEDALADSYEQYF.

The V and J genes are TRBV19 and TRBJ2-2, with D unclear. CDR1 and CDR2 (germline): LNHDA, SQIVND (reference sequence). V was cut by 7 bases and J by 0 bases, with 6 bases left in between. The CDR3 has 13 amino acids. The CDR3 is CASKESNTGELFF. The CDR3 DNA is TGTGCCAGTAAGGAGTCGAACACCGGGGAGCTGTTTTTT.

CDR3 region: CASSFPGRDTEAFF. CDR3 DNA: TGTGCCAGCTCGTTCCCCGGTCGGGACACTGAAGCTTTCTTT. The V and J genes are TRBV2 and TRBJ1-1; unclear D gene. The V end was cut by 8 bases, the J end by 3 bases, with 16 bases between. CDR1 and CDR2 from the germline V gene are SNHLY and FYNNEI. CDR3 size: 14 residues.

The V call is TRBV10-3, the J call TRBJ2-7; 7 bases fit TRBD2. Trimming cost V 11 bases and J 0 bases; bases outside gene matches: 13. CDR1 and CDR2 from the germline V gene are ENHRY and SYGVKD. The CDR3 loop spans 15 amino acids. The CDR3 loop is CASRTTGGRSYEQYF. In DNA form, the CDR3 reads TGTGCCTCGCGGACTACGGGAGGACGCTCCTACGAGCAGTACTTC.

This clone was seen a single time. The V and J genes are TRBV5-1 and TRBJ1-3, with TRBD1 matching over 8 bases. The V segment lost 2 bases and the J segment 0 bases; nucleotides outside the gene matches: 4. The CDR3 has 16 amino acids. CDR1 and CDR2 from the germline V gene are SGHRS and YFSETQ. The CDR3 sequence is CASSFQGAHSGNTIYF. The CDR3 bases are TGCGCCAGCAGCTTCCAGGGGGCCCACTCTGGAAACACCATATATTTT.

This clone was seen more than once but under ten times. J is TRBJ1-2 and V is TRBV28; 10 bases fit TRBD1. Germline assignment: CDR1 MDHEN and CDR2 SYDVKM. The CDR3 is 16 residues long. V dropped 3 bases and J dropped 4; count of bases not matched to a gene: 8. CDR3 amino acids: CASSLYGQGGPYGYTF. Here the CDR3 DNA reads TGTGCCAGCAGTTTGTACGGACAGGGGGGTCCCTATGGCTACACCTTC.

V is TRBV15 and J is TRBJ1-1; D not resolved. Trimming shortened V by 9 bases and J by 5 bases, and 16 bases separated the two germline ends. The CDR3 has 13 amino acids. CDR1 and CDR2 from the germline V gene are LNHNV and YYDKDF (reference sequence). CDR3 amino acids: CATTGRGRTEAFF. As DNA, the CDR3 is TGTGCCACAACCGGTCGTGGGAGGACTGAAGCTTTCTTT.

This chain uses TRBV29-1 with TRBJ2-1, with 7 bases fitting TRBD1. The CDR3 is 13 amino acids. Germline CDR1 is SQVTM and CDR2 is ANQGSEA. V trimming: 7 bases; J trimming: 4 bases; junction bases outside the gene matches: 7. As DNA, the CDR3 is TGCAGCGGCCGGGACAGATTTTACAATGAGCAGTTCTTC. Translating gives CSGRDRFYNEQFF.

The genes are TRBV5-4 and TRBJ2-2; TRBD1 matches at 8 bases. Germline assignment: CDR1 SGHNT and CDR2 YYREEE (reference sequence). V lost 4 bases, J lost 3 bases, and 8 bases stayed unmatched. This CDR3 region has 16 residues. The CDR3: CASSTPTGADTGELFF. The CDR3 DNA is TGTGCCAGCAGCACACCGACAGGGGCGGACACCGGGGAGCTGTTTTTT.

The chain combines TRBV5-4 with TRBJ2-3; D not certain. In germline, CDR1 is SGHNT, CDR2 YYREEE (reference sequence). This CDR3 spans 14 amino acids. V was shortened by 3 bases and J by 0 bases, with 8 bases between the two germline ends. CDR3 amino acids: CASSSAVSTDTQYF. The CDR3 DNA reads TGTGCCAGCAGCTCCGCGGTTAGCACAGATACGCAGTATTTT.

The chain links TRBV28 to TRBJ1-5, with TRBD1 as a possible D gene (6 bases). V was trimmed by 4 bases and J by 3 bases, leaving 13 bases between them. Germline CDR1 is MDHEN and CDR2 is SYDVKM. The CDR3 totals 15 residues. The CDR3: CASSSRTAYNQPQHF. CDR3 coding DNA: TGTGCCAGCAGTTCTAGGACAGCCTACAATCAGCCCCAGCATTTT.

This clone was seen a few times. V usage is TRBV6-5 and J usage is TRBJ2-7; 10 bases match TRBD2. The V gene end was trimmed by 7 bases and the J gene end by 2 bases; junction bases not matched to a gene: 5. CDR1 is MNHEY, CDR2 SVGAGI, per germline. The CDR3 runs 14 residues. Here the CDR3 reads CASTLAGGTYEQYF. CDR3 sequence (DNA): TGTGCCAGCACCTTAGCGGGGGGCACCTACGAGCAGTACTTC.

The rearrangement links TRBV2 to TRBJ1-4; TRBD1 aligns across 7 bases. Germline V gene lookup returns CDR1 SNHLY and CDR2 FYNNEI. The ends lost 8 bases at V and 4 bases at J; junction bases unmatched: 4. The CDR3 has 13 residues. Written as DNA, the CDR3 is TGTGCCAGCGGACAGGACTATAATGAAAAACTGTTTTTT. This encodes CASGQDYNEKLFF.

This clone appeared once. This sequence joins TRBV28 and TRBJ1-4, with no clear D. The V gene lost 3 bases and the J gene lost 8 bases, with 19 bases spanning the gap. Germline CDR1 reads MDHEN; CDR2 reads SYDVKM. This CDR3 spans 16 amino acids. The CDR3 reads CASSFVLSELGEKLFF. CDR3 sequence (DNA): TGTGCCAGCAGTTTTGTGTTAAGTGAGCTGGGCGAAAAACTGTTTTTT.